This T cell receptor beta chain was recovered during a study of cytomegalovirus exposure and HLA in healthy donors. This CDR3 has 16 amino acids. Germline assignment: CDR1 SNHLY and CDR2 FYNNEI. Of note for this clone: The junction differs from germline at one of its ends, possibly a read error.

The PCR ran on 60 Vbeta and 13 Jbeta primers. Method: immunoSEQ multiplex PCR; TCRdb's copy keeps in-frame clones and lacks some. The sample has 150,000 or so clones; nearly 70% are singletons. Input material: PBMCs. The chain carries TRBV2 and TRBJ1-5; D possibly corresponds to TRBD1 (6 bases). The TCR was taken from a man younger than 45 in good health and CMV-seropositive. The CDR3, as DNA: TGTGCCAGCAGCGAAGACTCACAGGGATTTCGTCAGCCCCAGCATTTT. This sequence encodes CASSEDSQGFRQPQHF.